These T cell receptor beta chains were read from a single sample in a study of OX40 agonist ivuxolimab in advanced cancers. Profiled with immunoSEQ multiplex PCR; TCRdb holds only in-frame clones, not every one. Of fewer than 85,000 clones listed, less than 85% are singletons. Source: CD4+ or CD8+ T cells sorted from blood, taken in a trial of the OX40 agonist ivuxolimab. These receptors came from an adult with an advanced solid tumor such as melanoma, head and neck, liver or kidney cancer. CDR3s include the opening cysteine and the closing phenylalanine or tryptophan. A D gene is named only where the DNA matches it firmly. Size values are once, few and many counts, or a class for expanded clones, and some rows have none.

clone_size j_call d_call v_call cdr3_aa
NA TRBJ1-3 NA TRBV4-3 CASSQTGVSGNTIYF
NA TRBJ2-7 NA TRBV7-2 CASSLEHRPWDEQYF
NA TRBJ2-3 TRBD2 TRBV11-2 CASSSPGLAGGTDTQYF
NA TRBJ2-3 NA TRBV4-2 CASSQGTNGFTDTQYF
NA TRBJ2-3 TRBD2 TRBV9 CASSVGVTGRGEDTQYF
NA TRBJ1-2 NA TRBV5-6 CASTLGVETYGYTF
NA TRBJ1-2 NA TRBV6-6 CASSYGQTGDYGYTF
NA TRBJ2-7 TRBD1 TRBV16 CASSQQRTGGNEQYF
NA TRBJ1-1 TRBD1 TRBV7-8 CASSSDRGRTEAFF
NA TRBJ1-2 TRBD1 TRBV5-1 CASSNGGGQNYGYTF
NA TRBJ2-7 NA TRBV7-8 CASSLGLDRYEQYF
NA TRBJ1-2 NA TRBV7-2 CASSASKDYGYTF
NA TRBJ2-2 NA TRBV2 CASGKEANTGELFF
NA TRBJ2-2 TRBD1 TRBV5-1 CASSSDRGATFNTGELFF
NA TRBJ1-1 NA TRBV11-2 CASSFFSNMNTEAFF
NA TRBJ2-1 TRBD1 TRBV9 CASSAYHGTANNEQFF
NA TRBJ1-2 NA TRBV27 CASSSLFIWDELSRNSYTF
NA TRBJ2-7 NA TRBV30 CAWRGSSYEQYF
NA TRBJ1-1 NA TRBV5-1 CASSLNGDGAQTEAFF
NA TRBJ2-1 NA TRBV7-2 CASSLVIGTASSYNEQFF
few TRBJ1-2 NA TRBV5-4 CASSFPIGLRSRGALGYTF
NA TRBJ1-5 NA TRBV6-1 CASSERADQPQHF
NA TRBJ2-7 TRBD1 TRBV5-8 CASSLGDRGYEQYF
NA TRBJ1-2 NA TRBV4-2 CASSQGFSTNYGYTF